These T cell receptor beta chains were read from a single sample in a study of blood T cells in healthy people across ages. MiXCR, applied by TCRdb to the 5' RACE reads, yields one record per CDR3 protein. Here the sample spans hundreds of thousands of distinct CDR3 sequences, 45% to 50% being singletons. The sequenced sample was blood. The receptors here all came from a man aged 25-45 years in good health. The CDR3 runs from the conserved cysteine through the conserved F or W. The D gene is left open where the match is weak. The size of a clone is reported for some rows only, either as once, few or many, or as a class for expanded clones.

j_call clone_size v_call d_call cdr3_aa cdr3_nt
TRBJ1-5 few TRBV6-5 . CASSYSSSRGQPQHF TGTGCCAGCAGTTACTCGAGCAGTCGGGGTCAGCCCCAGCATTTT
TRBJ2-3 many TRBV9 . CASSVEDGRSTDTQYF TGTGCCAGCAGCGTAGAGGACGGACGGAGCACAGATACGCAGTATTTT
TRBJ2-7 . TRBV3-1 TRBD2 CASSQGGGAFLGQYF TGTGCCAGCAGCCAAGGCGGGGGGGCCTTCCTCGGGCAGTACTTC
TRBJ2-7 . TRBV29-1 . CSVRVTYEQYF TGCAGCGTTCGCGTTACTTACGAGCAGTACTTC
TRBJ1-5 . TRBV12-3/TRBV12-4 . CASSLYGYSNQPQHF TGTGCCAGCAGTTTATACGGTTATAGCAATCAGCCCCAGCATTTT
TRBJ2-7 . TRBV3-1 TRBD2 CASRPTSGGNEQYF TGTGCCAGCCGCCCCACTAGCGGGGGTAACGAGCAGTACTTC
TRBJ2-7 . TRBV6-1 TRBD1 CASSVATGGNPYEQYF TGTGCCAGCAGTGTGGCGACAGGGGGTAACCCCTACGAGCAGTACTTC
TRBJ1-5 . TRBV4-3 . CASSQDLAIAGQPQHF TGCGCCAGCAGCCAAGATCTGGCGATTGCTGGTCAGCCCCAGCATTTT
TRBJ2-7 few TRBV28 TRBD1 CASSLVSGGIYEQYF TGTGCCAGCAGTTTAGTGTCAGGGGGCATCTACGAGCAGTACTTC
TRBJ1-4 once TRBV7-6 . CASSLEDGDEKLFF TGTGCCAGCAGCTTGGAGGACGGGGATGAAAAACTGTTTTTT
TRBJ2-1 . TRBV7-8 TRBD1 CASSYRQGYNEQFF TGTGCCAGCAGCTACCGACAGGGCTACAATGAGCAGTTCTTC
TRBJ1-5 . TRBV30 . CAWSVSGGQPQHF TGTGCCTGGAGTGTATCAGGAGGTCAGCCCCAGCATTTT
TRBJ2-5 . TRBV25-1 . CASSDSTTRGQETQYF TGTGCCAGCAGTGACTCCACGACCAGGGGTCAAGAGACCCAGTACTTC
TRBJ1-1 . TRBV7-8 TRBD1 CASSLTRGLMNTEAFF TGTGCCAGCAGCTTGACTAGGGGGCTGATGAACACTGAAGCTTTCTTT
TRBJ2-7 . TRBV28 . CASTLRTQTYEQYF TGTGCCAGCACCCTACGGACCCAAACCTACGAGCAGTACTTC